The 8 T cell receptor beta chains given below trace back to one sample, sequenced in a study of cytomegalovirus exposure and HLA in healthy donors. Use of 60 Vbeta and 13 Jbeta primers characterized the PCR. Sequenced by immunoSEQ multiplex PCR; TCRdb stores in-frame clones only, minus some. This sample carries about 140,000 clones, less than 85% of them seen once, and the ten largest clones take approximately 2.3%. Sequenced input: PBMCs. All receptors derive from a woman aged 60 to 75 in good health and CMV-seropositive.

The rearrangement joins TRBV10-3 to TRBJ2-5; 10 bases are a match to TRBD2. Germline CDR1 is ENHRY and CDR2 is SYGVKD. Trimming at V came to 6 bases and at J to 0 bases, leaving 4 bases not matched to a gene. CDR3 length: 15 amino acids. The CDR3 loop is CAISSTSGHQETQYF. CDR3 in DNA: TGTGCCATCAGCTCGACTAGCGGGCACCAAGAGACCCAGTACTTC.

V and J are TRBV2 and TRBJ2-1; 8 positions agree with TRBD2. Germline V gene sequence: CDR1 SNHLY, CDR2 FYNNEI. Unmatched junction bases numbered 12, after V lost 5 bases and J lost 9 bases. The CDR3 sequence is 15 residues long. The CDR3 protein is CASSPGTRQYAEQFF. CDR3 sequence (DNA): TGTGCCAGCAGTCCTGGGACTAGACAATACGCTGAGCAGTTCTTC.

V usage is TRBV19 and J usage is TRBJ2-1, with TRBD2 identical over 10 bases. V dropped 8 bases and J dropped 2; count of bases not matched to a gene: 12. Germline values: CDR1 LNHDA, CDR2 SQIVND (reference sequence). The CDR3 loop spans 17 amino acids. The CDR3 sequence is CASGRNVAGGAYNEQFF. The CDR3 nucleotides are TGTGCCAGTGGGAGAAATGTAGCGGGAGGAGCCTACAATGAGCAGTTCTTC.

The chain joins TRBV18 to TRBJ1-1; D perhaps matches TRBD1 (6 bases). Germline assignment: CDR1 KGHSH and CDR2 LQKENI. Trimming removed 3 bases from V and 4 bases from J, with 12 bases in between. The CDR3 spans 14 residues. CDR3 in amino acids: CASSPQGSGTEAFF. The DNA of the CDR3 is TGTGCCAGCTCACCCCAGGGGTCGGGCACTGAAGCTTTCTTT.

The CDR3 DNA is TGTGCTAGTGGTTTGGTACTGTTCGGACAGGGGAAGGACAATGAGCAGTTCTTC. Its protein product is CASGLVLFGQGKDNEQFF. The chain joins TRBV12-5 to TRBJ2-1; the match to TRBD1 covers 9 bases. CDR3 length equals 18 residues. CDR1 LGHNT and CDR2 FRNRAP come from the germline V gene. J lost 5 bases, V lost 0 bases, and 11 bases had no gene match.

The chain joins TRBV18 to TRBJ2-5; 9 bases agree with TRBD2. The CDR3 is 15 residues long. J was trimmed by 5 bases and V by 2 bases; bases with no gene match: 6. CDR1 and CDR2 from the germline V gene are KGHSH and LQKENI. The CDR3 DNA is TGTGCCAGCTCACCAGGCGGGAGGGCCCGGGAGACCCAGTACTTC. It yields the protein CASSPGGRARETQYF.

This clone was found a few times. This chain links TRBV5-1 with TRBJ2-2, with 7 nucleotides matching TRBD1. CDR1 and CDR2 (germline): SGHRS, YFSETQ. Trimming at V came to 2 bases and at J to 2 bases, leaving 9 bases not matched to a gene. This CDR3 is 17 amino acids long. The CDR3 coding sequence is TGCGCCAGCAGCTTTCAACCCCAGGGGGACAACACCGGGGAGCTGTTTTTT. It translates to CASSFQPQGDNTGELFF. The whole variable domain, filled in from reference TRBV5-1 and TRBJ2-2, reads KAGVTQTPRYLIKTRGQQVTLSCSPISGHRSVSWYQQTPGQGLQFLFEYFSETQRNKGNFPGRFSGRQFSNSRSEMNVSTLELGDSALYLCASSFQPQGDNTGELFFGEGSRLTVL.

CDR3 in amino acids: CASSEPYGGSSAGETQYF. DNA for the CDR3: TGTGCCAGCAGTGAACCGTATGGCGGGAGCTCCGCGGGAGAGACCCAGTACTTC. The gene calls are TRBV2 and TRBJ2-5; TRBD2 matches 7 bases. CDR1 SNHLY and CDR2 FYNNEI come from the germline V gene. V gave up 2 bases and J gave up 4 bases; unmatched junction bases: 16. The CDR3 has 18 residues.